The rows below give T cell receptor beta chains drawn from one sample of a study of identical twins. In TCRdb, the 5' RACE reads were re-called with MiXCR into one record per CDR3 protein. The sample comprises roughly 480,000 distinct CDR3 sequences, roughly 26% of which are singletons, and around 3% rests with the top ten. Separately, the same data were catalogued under a study of T cells expressing NK-cell markers.

Sequenced: CD4+ T cells sorted from blood. Every receptor here comes from a woman younger than 30 in good health. Each CDR3 is given with its conserved first and last residue. D genes are given only for firm matches. The size of a clone is reported for some rows only, either as once, few or many, or as a class for expanded clones.

V gene	clone size	J gene	D gene	CDR3 protein	CDR3 DNA
TRBV9	-	TRBJ1-1	-	CASSVQGGSRAFF	TGTGCCAGCAGCGTGCAGGGCGGCTCGAGAGCTTTCTTT
TRBV29-1	few	TRBJ1-1	-	CSVDRRATEAFF	TGCAGCGTTGATCGCAGGGCCACTGAAGCTTTCTTT
TRBV24-1	-	TRBJ2-1	TRBD2	CATSPGTSGRNEQFF	TGTGCCACCAGCCCGGGGACTAGCGGGAGAAATGAGCAGTTCTTC
TRBV12-3/TRBV12-4	once	TRBJ1-4	TRBD1	CASSFRTGQEKLFF	TGTGCCAGCAGTTTTAGGACAGGGCAAGAAAAACTGTTTTTT
TRBV7-9	many	TRBJ2-1	-	CASSLTDYNEQFF	TGTGCCAGCAGCTTAACAGATTACAATGAGCAGTTCTTC
TRBV12-3/TRBV12-4	few	TRBJ2-1	TRBD2	CASSLASGGYNEQFF	TGTGCCAGCAGTCTCGCTAGCGGGGGATACAATGAGCAGTTCTTC
TRBV12-3/TRBV12-4	-	TRBJ2-1	-	CASSDKVSGGTPNEQFF	TGTGCCAGCAGTGATAAAGTTAGTGGCGGGACCCCCAATGAGCAGTTCTTC
TRBV20-1	-	TRBJ2-1	-	CSARDGENEQFF	TGCAGTGCTAGAGATGGGGAGAATGAGCAGTTCTTC
TRBV9	few	TRBJ2-1	TRBD2	CASSVASGVHNEQFF	TGTGCCAGCAGCGTAGCTAGCGGGGTTCACAATGAGCAGTTCTTC
TRBV29-1	-	TRBJ1-2	-	CSVALLVGYTF	TGCAGCGTAGCACTTCTCGTCGGCTACACCTTC
TRBV18	-	TRBJ2-2	TRBD1	CASSTRTGGTTGELFF	TGTGCCAGCTCGACTAGGACAGGGGGCACGACCGGGGAGCTGTTTTTT
TRBV10-3	-	TRBJ2-7	TRBD2	CAIKGQRKVSGRSNDDYEQYF	TGTGCCATCAAGGGACAGAGAAAAGTTAGCGGGAGGTCAAACGACGACTACGAGCAGTACTTC
TRBV5-1	-	TRBJ1-1	-	CASYTDMNTEAFF	TGCGCCAGTTATACAGACATGAACACTGAAGCTTTCTTT
TRBV27	few	TRBJ2-1	TRBD2	CASSALAGVHNEQFF	TGTGCCAGCAGTGCTCTAGCGGGGGTTCACAATGAGCAGTTCTTC
TRBV7-2	-	TRBJ2-1	TRBD2	CASSLSGSIWYEQFF	TGTGCCAGCAGCCTCAGCGGGAGTATATGGTATGAGCAGTTCTTC
TRBV7-6	-	TRBJ1-6	-	CASSSMDSYDSPLHF	TGTGCCAGCAGCTCCATGGACAGTTACGATTCACCCCTCCACTTT
TRBV5-1	-	TRBJ2-1	TRBD1	CASSLAGTGVF	TGCGCCAGCAGCTTGGCCGGGACAGGCGTCTTC
TRBV7-9	many	TRBJ2-3	-	CASSLDQGTDTQYF	TGTGCCAGCAGCTTAGATCAGGGCACAGATACGCAGTATTTT
TRBV29-1	few	TRBJ2-7	-	CSVLREQYF	TGCAGCGTCCTGAGAGAGCAGTACTTC
TRBV4-1	few	TRBJ2-3	-	CASSYTGQSTDTQYF	TGCGCCAGCAGCTATACGGGGCAAAGCACAGATACGCAGTATTTT
TRBV3-1	-	TRBJ2-5	-	CASSRASRKETQYF	TGTGCCAGCAGCCGGGCGTCAAGGAAAGAGACCCAGTACTTC
TRBV6-5	-	TRBJ2-7	TRBD2	CASSSRGTSVPPPTEYF	TGTGCCAGCAGTTCGCGGGGGACTAGCGTACCACCTCCTACGGAGTACTTC
TRBV12-3/TRBV12-4	-	TRBJ2-3	TRBD1	CASTGTGFSDTQYF	TGTGCCAGCACGGGGACAGGGTTTTCAGATACGCAGTATTTT
TRBV20-1	once	TRBJ2-3	-	CSARVGGPDTQYF	TGCAGTGCTAGAGTGGGGGGGCCAGATACGCAGTATTTT
TRBV15	many	TRBJ1-1	-	CATSRDLKNTEAFF	TGTGCCACCAGCAGAGATCTGAAGAACACTGAAGCTTTCTTT
TRBV5-1	few	TRBJ2-1	-	CASSLAGYSYNEQFF	TGCGCCAGCAGCTTGGCAGGTTACTCCTACAATGAGCAGTTCTTC
TRBV10-1	-	TRBJ2-5	-	CASSAPGSETQYF	TGCGCCAGCAGTGCTCCGGGTAGCGAGACCCAGTACTTC
TRBV5-1	few	TRBJ1-1	TRBD1	CASSIGQGASTEAFF	TGCGCCAGCAGCATCGGACAGGGGGCGAGCACTGAAGCTTTCTTT
TRBV7-9	-	TRBJ1-1	-	CASSFHLGNTEAFF	TGTGCCAGCAGCTTCCACCTTGGGAACACTGAAGCTTTCTTT
TRBV6-1	few	TRBJ2-1	-	CASSAIQGEAYNEQFF	TGTGCCAGCAGTGCGATACAGGGAGAGGCCTACAATGAGCAGTTCTTC
TRBV20-1	-	TRBJ2-7	TRBD1	CSASDRVNEQYF	TGCAGTGCTAGTGACAGGGTAAACGAGCAGTACTTC
TRBV5-1	few	TRBJ2-5	-	CATRQEQETQYF	TGCGCCACCCGACAGGAGCAAGAGACCCAGTACTTC
TRBV20-1	-	TRBJ2-7	TRBD2	CSASVALAGAYEQYF	TGCAGTGCTTCTGTCGCCCTAGCGGGGGCTTACGAGCAGTACTTC
TRBV7-2	-	TRBJ1-5	TRBD1	CASSAPGTGRPQHF	TGTGCCAGCAGTGCCCCCGGGACAGGGCGGCCCCAGCATTTT
TRBV5-1	-	TRBJ2-5	-	CASSPRFTSTETQYF	TGCGCCAGCAGCCCTCGATTCACTAGCACCGAGACCCAGTACTTC
TRBV9	-	TRBJ1-5	-	CASSVDMGNQPQHF	TGTGCCAGCAGCGTAGATATGGGCAATCAGCCCCAGCATTTT
TRBV14	-	TRBJ1-2	-	CASSPLGGEDYGYTF	TGTGCCAGCAGTCCCTTGGGCGGGGAGGACTATGGCTACACCTTC
TRBV12-3/TRBV12-4	-	TRBJ1-5	TRBD1	CASSIGDRGSPQPQHF	TGTGCCAGCAGCATAGGGGACAGGGGCTCACCTCAGCCCCAGCATTTT
TRBV20-1	-	TRBJ2-7	-	CSASSYREQYF	TGCAGTGCTTCCAGTTATCGCGAGCAGTACTTC
TRBV7-3	-	TRBJ2-1	-	CASSLQGLVSNEQFF	TGTGCCAGCAGCCTACAGGGTCTTGTTTCAAATGAGCAGTTCTTC
TRBV11-1	once	TRBJ2-3	TRBD1	CASSLGLTKQGTVTDTQYF	TGTGCCAGCAGCTTGGGCTTAACGAAACAGGGGACCGTCACAGATACGCAGTATTTT
TRBV6-5	few	TRBJ2-7	-	CASVTTFPTLNYEQYF	TGTGCCAGCGTTACGACCTTTCCCACACTAAACTACGAGCAGTACTTC
TRBV5-1	-	TRBJ2-1	-	CASSLVVGYNEQFF	TGCGCCAGCAGCTTGGTTGTTGGTTACAATGAGCAGTTCTTC